The present TCR beta chain was sequenced within a study of CD8+ T cells in alopecia areata. Study information: Scoring of treated patients' severity used the percentage of affected scalp area.

Treatment specified: oral pan-JAK inhibitor, 5-10 mg twice daily. Peripheral blood and lesional scalp punch biopsies came from alopecia areata patients. RNA was extracted and reverse transcribed into cDNA as the sequencing template. The data were produced by immunoSEQ multiplex PCR, yet TCRdb's version contains in-frame clones alone and is incomplete. Of 150,000 to 200,000 clones listed, under 70% are singletons. CDR1 and CDR2 (germline): LNHNV, YYDKDF (reference sequence). The ends lost 1 base at V and 4 bases at J; junction bases unmatched: 6. The CDR3 is 15 amino acids. Study-wide results and limits: Sequence data from scalp samples additionally include resident alphabeta T cells of normal skin.

In regard to this clone: Its specificity is unknown.

This sequence was found in a human donor with alopecia areata. This chain connects TRBV15 to TRBJ1-2; 7 bases are a match to TRBD1. The sample was CD4+ T cells sorted from blood, taken at week 4, from a patient treated with tofacitinib. DNA of the CDR3: TGTGCCACCAGCAGAGTCAACAGGGGCTCCTATGGCTACACCTTC. Translating gives CATSRVNRGSYGYTF.